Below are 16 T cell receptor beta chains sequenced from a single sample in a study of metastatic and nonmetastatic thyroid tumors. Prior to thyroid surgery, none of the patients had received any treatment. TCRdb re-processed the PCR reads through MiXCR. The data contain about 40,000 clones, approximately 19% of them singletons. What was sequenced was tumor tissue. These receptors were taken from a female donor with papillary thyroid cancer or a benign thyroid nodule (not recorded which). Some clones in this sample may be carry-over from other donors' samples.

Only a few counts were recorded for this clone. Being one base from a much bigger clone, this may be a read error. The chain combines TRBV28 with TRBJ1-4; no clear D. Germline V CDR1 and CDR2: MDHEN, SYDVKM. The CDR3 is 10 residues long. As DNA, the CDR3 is TGTGCCAGCGGGTTAACAAAAATGTTTTTT. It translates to CASGLTKMFF.

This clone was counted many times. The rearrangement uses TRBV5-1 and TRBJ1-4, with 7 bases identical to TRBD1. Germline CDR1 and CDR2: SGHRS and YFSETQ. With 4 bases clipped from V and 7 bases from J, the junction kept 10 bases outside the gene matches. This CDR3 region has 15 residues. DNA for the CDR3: TGCGCCAGCAGCGAGACACAGGGGTGGGGTGAAAAACTGTTTTTT. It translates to CASSETQGWGEKLFF.

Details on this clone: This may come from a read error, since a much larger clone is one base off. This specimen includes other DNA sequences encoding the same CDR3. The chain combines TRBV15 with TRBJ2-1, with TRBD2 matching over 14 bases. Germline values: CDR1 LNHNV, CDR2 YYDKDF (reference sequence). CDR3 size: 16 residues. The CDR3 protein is CATSTSTSGGAYEQFF. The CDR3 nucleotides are TGTGCAACCAGCACCTCGACTAGCGGGGGGGCTTATGAGCAGTTCTTC.

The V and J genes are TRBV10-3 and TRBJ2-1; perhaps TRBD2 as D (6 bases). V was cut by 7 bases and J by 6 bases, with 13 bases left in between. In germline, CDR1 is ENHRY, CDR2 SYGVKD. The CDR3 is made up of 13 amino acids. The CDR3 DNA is TGTGCCATCATGGGGGACTGGTGCAATGAGCAGTTCTTC. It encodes CAIMGDWCNEQFF.

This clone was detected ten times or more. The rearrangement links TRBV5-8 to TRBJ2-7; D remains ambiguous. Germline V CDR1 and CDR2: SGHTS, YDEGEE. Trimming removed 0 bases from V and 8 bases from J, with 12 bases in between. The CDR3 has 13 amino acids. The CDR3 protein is CASSLVDGTQQYF. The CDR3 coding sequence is TGTGCCAGCAGCTTGGTAGACGGCACCCAGCAGTACTTC.

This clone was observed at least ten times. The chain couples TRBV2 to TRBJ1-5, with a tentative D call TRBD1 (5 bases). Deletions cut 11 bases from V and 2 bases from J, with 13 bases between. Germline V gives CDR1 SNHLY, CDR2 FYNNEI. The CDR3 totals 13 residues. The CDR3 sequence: CAVQGMGNQPQHF. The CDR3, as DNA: TGTGCCGTTCAGGGTATGGGCAATCAGCCCCAGCATTTT.

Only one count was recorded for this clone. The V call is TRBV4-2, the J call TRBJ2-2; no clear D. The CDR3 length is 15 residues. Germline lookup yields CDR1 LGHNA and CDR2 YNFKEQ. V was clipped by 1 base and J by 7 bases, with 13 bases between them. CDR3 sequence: CASSQGTRDNGELFF. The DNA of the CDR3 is TGTGCCAGCAGCCAAGGGACCCGTGACAACGGGGAGCTGTTTTTT.

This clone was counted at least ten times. The CDR3 coding sequence is TGTGCCAGCTCACCAAGCCTAGCGGGAGTGGCCTACAATGAGCAGTTCTTC. Translating gives CASSPSLAGVAYNEQFF. The J gene is TRBJ2-1, the V gene TRBV18; the match to TRBD2 covers 10 bases. Germline V gene sequence: CDR1 KGHSH, CDR2 LQKENI. J was trimmed by 2 bases and V by 2 bases; bases with no gene match: 6. The CDR3 spans 17 residues.

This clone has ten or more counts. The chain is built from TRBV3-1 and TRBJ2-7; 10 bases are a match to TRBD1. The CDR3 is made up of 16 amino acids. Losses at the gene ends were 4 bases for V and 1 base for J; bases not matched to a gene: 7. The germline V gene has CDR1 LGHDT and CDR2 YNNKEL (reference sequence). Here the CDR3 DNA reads TGTGCCAGCAGCCGGGGACAGGGGTGGGATTCCTACGAGCAGTACTTC. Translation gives CASSRGQGWDSYEQYF.

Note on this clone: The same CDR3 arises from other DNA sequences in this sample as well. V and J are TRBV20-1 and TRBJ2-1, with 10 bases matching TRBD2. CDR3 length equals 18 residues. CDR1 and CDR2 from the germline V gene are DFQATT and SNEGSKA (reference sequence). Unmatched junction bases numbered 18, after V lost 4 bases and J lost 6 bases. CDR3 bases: TGCAGTGCTAATCGGCTAGCGGGAGAAATTGGGGGTGGCAATGAGCAGTTCTTC. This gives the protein CSANRLAGEIGGGNEQFF.

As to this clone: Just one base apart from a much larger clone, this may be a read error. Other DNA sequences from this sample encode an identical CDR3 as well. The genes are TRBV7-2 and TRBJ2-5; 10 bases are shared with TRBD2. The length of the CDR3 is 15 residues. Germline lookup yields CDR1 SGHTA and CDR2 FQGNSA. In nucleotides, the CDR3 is TGTGCCAGCAGCTTGGGACTAGCGAACGGAGAGACACAGTACTTC. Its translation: CASSLGLANGETQYF. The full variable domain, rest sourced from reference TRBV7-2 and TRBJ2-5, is GAGVSQSPSNKVTEKGKDVELRCDPISGHTALYWYRQSLGQGLEFLIYFQGNSAPDKSGLPSDRFSAERTGGSVSTLTIQRTQQEDSAVYLCASSLGLANGETQYFGPGTRLLVL.

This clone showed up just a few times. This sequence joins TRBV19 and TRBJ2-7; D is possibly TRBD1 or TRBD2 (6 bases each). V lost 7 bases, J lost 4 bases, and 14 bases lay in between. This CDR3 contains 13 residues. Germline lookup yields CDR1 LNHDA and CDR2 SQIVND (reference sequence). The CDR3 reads CASMGGNGYEQYF. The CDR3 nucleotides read TGTGCCAGTATGGGGGGCAACGGGTACGAGCAGTACTTC.

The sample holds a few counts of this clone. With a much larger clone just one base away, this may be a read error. The CDR3, as DNA: TGTGCCAGCACGGGTGTCTATGGCTACACCTTC. It encodes CASTGVYGYTF. The chain employs TRBV9 and TRBJ1-2; D is undetermined. The CDR3 totals 11 residues. V was shortened by 6 bases and J by 4 bases, with 7 bases between the two germline ends. Germline values: CDR1 SGDLS, CDR2 YYNGEE.

The CDR3 DNA reads as TGCGCCAGCAGCCAGTCATTTTCAGGGGCTAGGGCTTTCTTT. As protein: CASSQSFSGARAFF. The gene calls are TRBV4-1 and TRBJ1-1; maybe TRBD1 (6 bases). The CDR3 length is 14 residues. Trimming took 3 bases from V and 11 from J, leaving 19 bases between them. Germline V gene sequence: CDR1 MGHRA, CDR2 YSYEKL.

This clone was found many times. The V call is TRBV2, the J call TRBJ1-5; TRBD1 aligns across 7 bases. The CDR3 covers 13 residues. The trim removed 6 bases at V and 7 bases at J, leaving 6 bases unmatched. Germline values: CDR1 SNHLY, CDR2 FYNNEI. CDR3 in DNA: TGTGCCAGCAGAGGGGACAGATTACAGCCCCAGCATTTT. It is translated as CASRGDRLQPQHF.

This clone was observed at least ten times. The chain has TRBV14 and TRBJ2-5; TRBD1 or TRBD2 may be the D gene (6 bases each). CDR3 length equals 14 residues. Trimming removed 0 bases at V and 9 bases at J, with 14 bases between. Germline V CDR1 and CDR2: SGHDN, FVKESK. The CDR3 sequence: CASSQEGRGPPQYF. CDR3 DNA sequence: TGTGCCAGCAGCCAAGAAGGACGGGGGCCGCCCCAGTACTTC.